The 14 T cell receptor beta chains reported below all come from one sample, sequenced in a study of CD8+ T cells in alopecia areata. As to treatment: oral pan-JAK inhibitor, 5-10 mg twice daily. RNA was extracted and reverse transcribed into cDNA as the sequencing template. Libraries were prepared by immunoSEQ multiplex PCR; TCRdb keeps only in-frame clonotypes and omits some of them. The table has approximately 210,000 clones, about three fifths seen once. The sequenced sample was CD4+ T cells sorted from blood, obtained at week 4, from a patient treated with tofacitinib. Source of these receptors: a human donor with alopecia areata.

V and J are TRBV6-5 and TRBJ2-7; D possibly matches TRBD1 or TRBD2 (6 bases each). This CDR3 is built from 15 residues. V gave up 0 bases and J gave up 2 bases, with 11 bases separating them. The germline V gene has CDR1 MNHEY and CDR2 SVGAGI. The CDR3 DNA is TGTGCCAGCAGTTACTCGCCGGGGGCCCCCTACGAGCAGTACTTC. This translates into CASSYSPGAPYEQYF.

The gene calls are TRBV7-8 and TRBJ1-1; tentatively, D is TRBD1 (6 bases). Germline V gene lookup returns CDR1 SGHVS and CDR2 FQNEAQ. V lost 5 bases to trimming and J lost 11 bases, with 15 bases between them. The CDR3 is 12 amino acids. This chain's CDR3 is CASSQDGGGAFF. The CDR3 DNA reads TGTGCCAGCAGCCAGGACGGGGGCGGTGCTTTCTTT.

The gene calls are TRBV10-3 and TRBJ1-1; D unclear. Germline loops: CDR1 ENHRY, CDR2 SYGVKD. The CDR3 length is 14 residues. Trimming cost V 2 bases and J 1 base, with 8 bases left between them. The CDR3 is CAISEQTSNTEAFF. The CDR3 DNA is TGTGCCATCAGTGAGCAGACCTCGAACACTGAAGCTTTCTTT.

The V call is TRBV5-1, the J call TRBJ1-2; 7 positions agree with TRBD1. V shed 0 bases, J shed 4 bases, and the junction held 6 bases outside the gene matches. Germline-derived CDR1 and CDR2 are SGHRS and YFSETQ. This CDR3 has 15 residues. The CDR3 region is CASSLEGQSIYGYTF. In nucleotides, the CDR3 is TGCGCCAGCAGCTTGGAGGGACAGAGTATCTATGGCTACACCTTC.

This clone was counted between two and nine times. J is TRBJ2-1 and V is TRBV29-1, with 8 nucleotides matching TRBD1. Trimming cost V 7 bases and J 3 bases; bases outside gene matches: 2. The CDR3 loop spans 12 amino acids. The germline CDR1 and CDR2 sequences are SQVTM and ANQGSEA. In nucleotides, the CDR3 is TGCAGCGGAACAGGGGGCTACAATGAGCAGTTCTTC. Translated, it gives CSGTGGYNEQFF.

The CDR3 nucleotides are TGTGCCAGCTCACCAGTAATGGTGTTGAGCGGTCAAGAGACCCAGTACTTC. Its translation is CASSPVMVLSGQETQYF. The rearrangement uses TRBV18 and TRBJ2-5, with D maybe TRBD2 (5 bases). The CDR3 has 17 amino acids. Germline CDR1 KGHSH, CDR2 LQKENI. The V gene lost 2 bases and the J gene lost 2 bases, with 18 bases spanning the gap. The full variable domain, rest sourced from reference TRBV18 and TRBJ2-5, is NAGVMQNPRHLVRRRGQEARLRCSPMKGHSHVYWYRQLPEEGLKFMVYLQKENIIDESGMPKERFSAEFPKEGPSILRIQQVVRGDSAAYFCASSPVMVLSGQETQYFGPGTRLLVL.

The chain has TRBV18 and TRBJ2-7; D gene unclear. CDR1 KGHSH and CDR2 LQKENI come from the germline V gene. Trimming left V 3 bases short and J 4 bases short, with 4 bases between. The CDR3 length is 11 residues. CDR3 bases: TGTGCCAGCTCACCCGGATACGAGCAGTACTTC. Translation: CASSPGYEQYF.

This clone was observed a handful of times. This sequence joins TRBV6-1 and TRBJ2-1, with 13 bases lining up with TRBD2. Per the germline V gene, CDR1 is MNHNS and CDR2 is SASEGT. This CDR3 has 15 amino acids. Losses at the gene ends were 7 bases for V and 7 bases for J; bases not matched to a gene: 7. The CDR3, as DNA: TGTGCCAGCACTCGGGGACTAGCGGGGAGGAATGAGCAGTTCTTC. Amino acids: CASTRGLAGRNEQFF.

The J gene is TRBJ2-5, the V gene TRBV2; TRBD2 matches at 8 bases. The length of the CDR3 is 14 residues. CDR1 is SNHLY, CDR2 FYNNEI, per germline. The V gene end was trimmed by 6 bases and the J gene end by 5 bases; junction bases not matched to a gene: 8. DNA of the CDR3: TGTGCCAGCAGCTTGGGCCCGGGAGGGGAGACCCAGTACTTC. Residues: CASSLGPGGETQYF. The full variable domain, completed using reference TRBV2 and TRBJ2-5, is EPEVTQTPSHQVTQMGQEVILRCVPISNHLYFYWYRQILGQKVEFLVSFYNNEISEKSEIFDDQFSVERPDGSNFTLKIRSTKLEDSAMYFCASSLGPGGETQYFGPGTRLLVL.

The sample holds one count of this clone. This chain links TRBV29-1 with TRBJ1-2, with TRBD1 as a possible D gene (5 bases). Trimming stripped 3 bases from V and 4 bases from J, with 9 bases between. Germline V gene lookup returns CDR1 SQVTM and CDR2 ANQGSEA. This CDR3 comprises 12 residues. The DNA of the CDR3 is TGCAGCGTTGAGTGGGGCCCCTATGGCTACACCTTC. Residues: CSVEWGPYGYTF.

This clone was detected only once. This rearrangement joins TRBV25-1 to TRBJ2-7; no firm D call. Between the trimmed V and J ends, which lost 3 bases and 2 bases, there was a span of 8 bases. The CDR3 consists of 13 residues. Germline V gene data show CDR1 as MGHDK and CDR2 as SYGVNS. CDR3 loop: CASSDGLTYEQYF. CDR3 nucleotide sequence: TGTGCCAGCAGTGACGGGTTGACCTACGAGCAGTACTTC.

This rearrangement joins TRBV29-1 to TRBJ1-1; the D gene is possibly TRBD1 (5 bases). V was trimmed by 5 bases and J by 8 bases, leaving 15 bases between them. This CDR3 has 12 residues. The germline CDR1 and CDR2 sequences are SQVTM and ANQGSEA. The CDR3 protein is CSVTTGAGEAFF. CDR3 bases: TGCAGCGTTACTACCGGGGCCGGAGAAGCTTTCTTT.

Concerning this clone itself: The same CDR3 arises from other DNA sequences in this sample as well. The chain has TRBV6-5 and TRBJ2-5; no definite D call. The CDR3 is 13 residues long. From germline, CDR1 is MNHEY and CDR2 SVGAGI. V was cut by 5 bases and J by 1 base, with 8 bases left in between. The CDR3 protein is CASSRTVQETQYF. CDR3 nucleotide sequence: TGTGCCAGCAGTAGGACGGTCCAAGAGACCCAGTACTTC.

The DNA for the CDR3 is TGTGCCAGTAGACGAACTAGCGGGGCTTACAATGAGCAGTTCTTC. Translating gives CASRRTSGAYNEQFF. The chain recombines TRBV19 with TRBJ2-1; 10 nucleotides agree with TRBD2. V was pared by 6 bases and J by 4 bases, with 6 bases of the junction left unmatched. The germline CDR1 and CDR2 sequences are LNHDA and SQIVND (reference sequence). The CDR3 is 15 residues long.